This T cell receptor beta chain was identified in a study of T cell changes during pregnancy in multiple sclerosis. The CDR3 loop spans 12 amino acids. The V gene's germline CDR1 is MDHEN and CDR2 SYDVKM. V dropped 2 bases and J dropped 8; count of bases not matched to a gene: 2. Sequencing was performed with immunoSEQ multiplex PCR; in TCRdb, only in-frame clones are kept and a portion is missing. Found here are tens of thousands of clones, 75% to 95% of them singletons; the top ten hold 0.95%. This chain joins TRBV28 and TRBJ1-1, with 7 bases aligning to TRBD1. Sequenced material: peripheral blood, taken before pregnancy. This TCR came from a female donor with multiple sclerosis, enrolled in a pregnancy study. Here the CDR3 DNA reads TGTGCCAGCAGTTTAGGACAGGCCGAAGCTTTCTTT. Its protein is CASSLGQAEAFF.